These 7 T cell receptor beta chains originate from one sample sequenced in a study of blood T cell repertoires in COVID-19. Sequencing used immunoSEQ multiplex PCR; TCRdb keeps in-frame clones, though not all of them. This sample has about 300,000 clones, with roughly nine tenths found just once. The sample was peripheral blood. The origin of the receptors is a woman between 25 and 40 years old with COVID-19, enrolled during active disease.

The CDR3 reads CAWGTTVTNYGYTF. CDR3 DNA: TGTGCCTGGGGCACGACAGTTACTAACTATGGCTACACCTTC. The chain employs TRBV30 and TRBJ1-2; D is possibly TRBD1 (5 bases). Trimming took 5 bases from V and 0 from J, leaving 13 bases between them. Germline V gene lookup returns CDR1 GTSNPN and CDR2 SVGIG (reference sequence). The CDR3 covers 14 residues.

The chain couples TRBV6-4 to TRBJ1-2; D may be TRBD1 (5 bases). Trimming removed 7 bases from V and 6 bases from J, with 15 bases in between. Germline-derived CDR1 and CDR2 are MRHNA and SNTAGT. The CDR3 sequence is 13 residues long. CDR3 nucleotides: TGTGCCAGCACGACCAGGGAAGGCCATGGCTACACCTTC. It is translated as CASTTREGHGYTF.

The rearrangement uses TRBV10-1 and TRBJ2-7, with D maybe TRBD1 (7 bases). The CDR3 has 17 amino acids. V was trimmed by 6 bases and J by 0 bases, leaving 21 bases between them. Germline V gene lookup returns CDR1 WNHNN and CDR2 SYGVQD (reference sequence). The CDR3 DNA is TGCGCCAGCAGCGGGAGACAGGGCCTTACCAGCTCCTACGAGCAGTACTTC. This gives the protein CASSGRQGLTSSYEQYF.

This chain links TRBV5-1 with TRBJ1-1; 10 bases are shared with TRBD1. CDR3 size: 15 residues. Trimming took 0 bases from V and 4 from J; bases not matched to a gene: 3. Looked up from germline, CDR1 is SGHRS and CDR2 is YFSETQ. DNA of the CDR3: TGCGCCAGCAGCTTGGCGGGGACAGGGGTCACTGAAGCTTTCTTT. Its protein is CASSLAGTGVTEAFF. Full variable domain (missing parts from reference TRBV5-1 and TRBJ1-1): KAGVTQTPRYLIKTRGQQVTLSCSPISGHRSVSWYQQTPGQGLQFLFEYFSETQRNKGNFPGRFSGRQFSNSRSEMNVSTLELGDSALYLCASSLAGTGVTEAFFGQGTRLTVV.

The chain combines TRBV7-2 with TRBJ1-5; maybe TRBD1 (5 bases). The germline V gene encodes CDR1 SGHTA and CDR2 FQGNSA. The germline V and J ends were trimmed by 1 base and 4 bases, with 8 bases remaining between them. CDR3 length: 14 amino acids. The CDR3 here is CASSLVPGNQPQHF. The DNA for the CDR3 is TGTGCCAGCAGCTTAGTACCAGGGAATCAGCCCCAGCATTTT.

This chain uses TRBV27 with TRBJ1-2; 7 bases are a match to TRBD1. The CDR3 is 15 residues long. Trimming cost V 6 bases and J 6 bases; bases outside gene matches: 13. Germline CDR1 reads MNHEY; CDR2 reads SMNVEV (reference sequence). The DNA for the CDR3 is TGTGCCAGCAGATCTCCCGCAAAGACAGGGAATGGCTACACCTTC. Its protein product is CASRSPAKTGNGYTF.

The chain links TRBV7-9 to TRBJ1-4; TRBD1 is a possible D gene (6 bases). The germline gives CDR1 SEHNR, CDR2 FQNEAQ (reference sequence). This CDR3 spans 15 amino acids. V dropped 0 bases and J dropped 8 bases, with 13 bases sitting between them. CDR3 loop: CASSLAGGALEKLFF. The CDR3 nucleotides read TGTGCCAGCAGCTTAGCAGGGGGGGCCTTAGAAAAACTGTTTTTT.